The sequence of this TCR beta chain was determined in a study of shared clonotypes between healthy human individuals. Study outcomes and limitations: Non-shared clonotypes had lower generation probabilities than clonotypes shared by all four sorted-subset donors.

Assay: immunoSEQ multiplex PCR; the TCRdb copy retains only in-frame clones and omits some. The table lists 2 million to 2.5 million clones, approximately 95% of them singletons. As regards this clone: Its matching antigen is unknown.

The germline CDR1 and CDR2 sequences are SGHTA and FQGNSA. This CDR3 has 11 residues. V was shortened by 7 bases and J by 6 bases, with 6 bases between the two germline ends. Every donor, a Caucasian adult, lived in Nashville, Tennessee. V is TRBV7-2 and J is TRBJ2-2; D gene uncertain. The TCR sequence derives from a man younger than 30 in good health. Some clones in this sample may be carry-over from other donors' samples. The material sequenced was naive CD4+ T cells from PBMCs. As for subset: CD45RA+ positively selected. Here the CDR3 reads CASTPPGELFF. The CDR3 DNA reads as TGTGCCAGCACCCCCCCCGGGGAGCTGTTTTTT.